Sequencing of this T cell receptor (beta chain) was carried out in a study of cytotoxic CD8 clonotypes in ibrutinib-treated CLL. Across the whole study: Per sample, productive templates averaged 255,043 and productive rearrangements averaged around 94,000.

About this clone: Antigen unknown.

The V and J ends lost 6 bases and 3 bases respectively, with 12 bases between them. This CDR3 comprises 14 residues. Germline V CDR1 and CDR2: SNHLY, FYNNEI. Findings and limits, study-wide: Before falling back toward baseline at progression, clonality had risen at the time of ibrutinib response. Sustained-remission and progressing patients' sampling times differed.

TCRdb keeps only in-frame clones here, not all; method: immunoSEQ multiplex PCR. The sample holds about 300,000 clones, around 77% seen once. The input for sequencing was PBMCs, taken at disease progression, from a patient treated with ibrutinib. The chain couples TRBV2 to TRBJ1-5; D call uncertain. The sequence came from a human donor with chronic lymphocytic leukemia. The CDR3 region is CASRKGGFNQPQHF. The CDR3 DNA reads TGTGCCAGCAGAAAAGGAGGGTTCAATCAGCCCCAGCATTTT. The full variable domain, rest sourced from reference TRBV2 and TRBJ1-5, is EPEVTQTPSHQVTQMGQEVILRCVPISNHLYFYWYRQILGQKVEFLVSFYNNEISEKSEIFDDQFSVERPDGSNFTLKIRSTKLEDSAMYFCASRKGGFNQPQHFGDGTRLSIL.